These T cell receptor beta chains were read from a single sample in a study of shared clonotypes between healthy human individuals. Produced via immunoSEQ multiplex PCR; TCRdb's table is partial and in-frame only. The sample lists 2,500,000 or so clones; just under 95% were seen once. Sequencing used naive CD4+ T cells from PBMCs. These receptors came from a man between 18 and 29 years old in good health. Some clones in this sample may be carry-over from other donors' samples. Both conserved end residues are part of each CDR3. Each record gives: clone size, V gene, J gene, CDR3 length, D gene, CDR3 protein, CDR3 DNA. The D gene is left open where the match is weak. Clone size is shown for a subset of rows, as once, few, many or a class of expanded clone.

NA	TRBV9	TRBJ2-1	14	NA	CASGLARSYNEQFF	TGTGCCTCCGGGCTAGCGCGATCCTACAATGAGCAGTTCTTC
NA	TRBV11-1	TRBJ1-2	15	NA	CASSVGAAANYGYTF	TGTGCCAGCAGCGTGGGGGCGGCAGCTAACTATGGCTACACCTTC
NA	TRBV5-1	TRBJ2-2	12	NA	CASTETSGELFF	TGCGCCAGCACCGAGACTAGCGGGGAGCTGTTTTTT
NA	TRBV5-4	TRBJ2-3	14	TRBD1	CASSTGGPGDTQYF	TGTGCCAGCTCGACAGGGGGCCCCGGGGATACGCAGTATTTT
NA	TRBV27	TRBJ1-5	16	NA	CASSPTVDSLNQPQHF	TGTGCCAGCAGCCCTACCGTGGACAGCCTCAATCAGCCCCAGCATTTT
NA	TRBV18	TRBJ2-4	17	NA	CASSPPISPGAKNIQYF	TGTGCCAGCTCACCACCGATCTCCCCCGGGGCCAAAAACATTCAGTACTTC
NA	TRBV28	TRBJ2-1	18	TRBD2	CASSRTGTSGLSYNEQFF	TGTGCCAGCAGCCGAACCGGGACTAGCGGGCTCTCCTACAATGAGCAGTTCTTC
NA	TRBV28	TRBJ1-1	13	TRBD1	CASSSSGGTEAFF	TGTGCCAGCAGTTCATCAGGGGGCACTGAAGCTTTCTTT
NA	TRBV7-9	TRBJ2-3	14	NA	CASSLRGTTDTQYF	TGTGCCAGCAGCTTGCGGGGCACCACAGATACGCAGTATTTT
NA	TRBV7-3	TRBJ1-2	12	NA	CASTLGREGYTF	TGTGCCAGCACCCTCGGTAGAGAGGGCTACACCTTC
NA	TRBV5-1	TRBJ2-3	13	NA	CASSLVGADTQYF	TGCGCCAGCAGCTTGGTAGGGGCAGATACGCAGTATTTT
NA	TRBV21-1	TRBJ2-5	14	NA	CASTRQFKEETQYF	TGTGCCAGCACCCGACAGTTTAAGGAAGAGACCCAGTACTTC
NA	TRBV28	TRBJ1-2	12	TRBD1	CASNQGARGYTF	TGTGCCAGCAATCAGGGGGCTCGGGGCTACACCTTC
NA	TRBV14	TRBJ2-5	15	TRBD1	CASSHGDRGRETQYF	TGTGCCAGCAGCCACGGGGACAGGGGGCGAGAGACCCAGTACTTC
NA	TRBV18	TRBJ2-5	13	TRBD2	CASSSGLAETQYF	TGTGCCAGCTCGTCGGGACTAGCGGAGACCCAGTACTTC
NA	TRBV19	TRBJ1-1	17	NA	CASSTLRGGNMNTEAFF	TGTGCCAGTAGTACCCTTCGGGGGGGGAATATGAACACTGAAGCTTTCTTT
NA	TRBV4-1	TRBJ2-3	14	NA	CASTHGGRTDTQYF	TGCGCCAGCACCCATGGGGGCCGCACAGATACGCAGTATTTT
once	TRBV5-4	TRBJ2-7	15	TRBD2	CASSLMTSGSYEQYF	TGTGCCAGCAGCTTGATGACTAGCGGCTCCTACGAGCAGTACTTC
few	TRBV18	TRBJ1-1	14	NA	CASSFDRRNTEAFF	TGTGCCAGCTCATTCGACAGGAGGAACACTGAAGCTTTCTTT
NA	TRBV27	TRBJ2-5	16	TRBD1	CASRPGDRGQTVTQYF	TGTGCCAGCCGACCAGGGGACAGGGGACAGACGGTGACCCAGTACTTC
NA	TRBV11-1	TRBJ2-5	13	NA	CASSLAPKETQYF	TGTGCCAGCAGCTTAGCGCCTAAGGAGACCCAGTACTTC
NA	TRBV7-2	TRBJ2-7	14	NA	CASTWTILVHEQYF	TGTGCCAGCACCTGGACTATTTTAGTCCACGAGCAGTACTTC
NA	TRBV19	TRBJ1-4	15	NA	CASSIVWGPNEKLFF	TGTGCCAGTAGTATTGTTTGGGGACCTAATGAAAAACTGTTTTTT
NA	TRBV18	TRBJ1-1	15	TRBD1	CASSPLGQGDTEAFF	TGTGCCAGCTCACCACTCGGACAGGGGGACACTGAAGCTTTCTTT
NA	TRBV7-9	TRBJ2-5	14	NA	CASSLGADQETQYF	TGTGCCAGCAGCTTAGGGGCAGACCAAGAGACCCAGTACTTC
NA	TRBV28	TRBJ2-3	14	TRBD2	CAIRPLAGVDTQYF	TGTGCCATCCGGCCGCTAGCGGGAGTAGATACGCAGTATTTT
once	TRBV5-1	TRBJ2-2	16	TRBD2	CASSIGLAASTGELFF	TGCGCCAGCAGCATCGGACTAGCGGCTAGCACCGGGGAGCTGTTTTTT